Listed below are T cell receptor beta chains from one sample, sequenced in a study of memory CD8 T cells in hepatitis C reinfection. The table came from immunoSEQ multiplex PCR; TCRdb's copy has only in-frame clones and leaves some out. The sample carries 44,000 or so clones, 88% recorded once. The material sequenced was naive CD8+ T cells sorted from blood. Receptors were obtained from a man aged 18 to 30 with hepatitis C virus infection. Each CDR3 is given without its conserved first and last residue.

TRBJ1-1,TRBV19,ASSTGNTEAF
TRBJ1-1,TRBV6-1,ASSDWGKDTEAF
TRBJ2-5,TRBV7-9,ASSANFQETQY
TRBJ2-1,TRBV19,ASSYSRNEQF
TRBJ2-6,TRBV2,ASRETGSGANVLT
TRBJ2-2,TRBV28,ASSLEGGPGELF
TRBJ2-5,TRBV29-1,SVGLTAGEEETQY
TRBJ2-3,TRBV2,ASTGSRLAHTDTQY
TRBJ2-5,TRBV28,ASNQLAGGETQY
TRBJ2-7,TRBV29-1,SVEERGGSYEQY
TRBJ2-2,TRBV4-1,ASSQAITGELF
TRBJ1-1,TRBV2,ASRGLPLPEAF
TRBJ1-1,TRBV6-6,ASSFTVNTEAF
TRBJ2-3,TRBV6-6,ASSSYHQTSTDTQY
TRBJ2-7,TRBV7-9,ASSLAQGLAYEQY
TRBJ1-1,TRBV28,ASIRTGGPVWAF
TRBJ1-2,TRBV6-5,ASSYSIGGGVDGYT
TRBJ2-3,TRBV5-4,ASSWGGTADTQY
TRBJ2-2,TRBV29-1,SVEPRGSTGELF
TRBJ2-7,TRBV4-1,ASSITSEFYEQY
TRBJ2-3,TRBV19,ASSMGTRGTDTQY
TRBJ1-5,TRBV6-5,ASSEGGNQPQH
TRBJ2-1,TRBV11-2,ASSLGWGAHNEQF
TRBJ1-4,TRBV27,ASSLSGGGAGEKLF
TRBJ2-3,TRBV6-1,ACSGTGTPTQY
TRBJ2-2,TRBV5-1,ASSSSQARSNTGELF
TRBJ2-1,TRBV6-1,ASSDWTSGLNEQF
TRBJ2-2,TRBV10-2,ASTSNTGELF
TRBJ2-7,TRBV5-6,ASSSGQGSEQY